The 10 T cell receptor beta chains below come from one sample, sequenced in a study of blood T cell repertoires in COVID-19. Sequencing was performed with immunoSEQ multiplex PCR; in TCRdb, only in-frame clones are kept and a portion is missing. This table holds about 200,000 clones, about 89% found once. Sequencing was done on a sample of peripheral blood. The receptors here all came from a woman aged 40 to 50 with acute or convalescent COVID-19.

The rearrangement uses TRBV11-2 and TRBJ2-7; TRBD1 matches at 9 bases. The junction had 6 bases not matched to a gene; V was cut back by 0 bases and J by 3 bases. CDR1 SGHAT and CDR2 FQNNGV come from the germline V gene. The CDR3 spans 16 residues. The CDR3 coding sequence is TGTGCCAGCAGCTTAGATCAAACAGGGGGCGACTACGAGCAGTACGTC. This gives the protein CASSLDQTGGDYEQYV.

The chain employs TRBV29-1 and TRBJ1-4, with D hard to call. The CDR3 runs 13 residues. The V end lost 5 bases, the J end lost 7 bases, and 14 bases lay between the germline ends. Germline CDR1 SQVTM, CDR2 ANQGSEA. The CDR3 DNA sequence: TGCAGCGTTATAGCGGTTTTGGGTGAAAAACTGTTTTTT. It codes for CSVIAVLGEKLFF.

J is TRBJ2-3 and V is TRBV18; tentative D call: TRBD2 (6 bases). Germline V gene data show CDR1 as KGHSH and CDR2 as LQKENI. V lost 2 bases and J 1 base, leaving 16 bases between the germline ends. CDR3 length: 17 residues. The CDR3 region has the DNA TGTGCCAGCTCACCAACCCGGAGGGCATTGGGCACAGATACGCAGTATTTT. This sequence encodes CASSPTRRALGTDTQYF.

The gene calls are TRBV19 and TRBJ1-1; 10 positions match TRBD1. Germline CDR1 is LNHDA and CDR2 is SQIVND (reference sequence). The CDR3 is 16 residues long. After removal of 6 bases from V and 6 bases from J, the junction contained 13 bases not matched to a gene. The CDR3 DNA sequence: TGTGCCAGTAGCTTAATCGGACAGGGGGACTACGCTGAAGCTTTCTTT. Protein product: CASSLIGQGDYAEAFF.

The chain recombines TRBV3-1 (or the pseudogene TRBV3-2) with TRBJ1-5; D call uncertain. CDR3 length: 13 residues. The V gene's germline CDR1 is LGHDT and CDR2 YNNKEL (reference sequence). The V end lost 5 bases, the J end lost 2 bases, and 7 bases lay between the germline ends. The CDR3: CASSFSGNQPQHF. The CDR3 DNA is TGTGCCAGCAGCTTTAGTGGCAATCAGCCCCAGCATTTT.

The CDR3 loop is CASGVGQGANYGYTF. The CDR3 DNA sequence: TGTGCCAGCGGGGTGGGACAGGGGGCGAACTATGGCTACACCTTC. The chain joins TRBV6-5 to TRBJ1-2; TRBD1 aligns across 12 bases. CDR1 MNHEY and CDR2 SVGAGI come from the germline V gene. The CDR3 runs 15 residues. Trimming took 8 bases from V and 2 from J; bases not matched to a gene: 6.

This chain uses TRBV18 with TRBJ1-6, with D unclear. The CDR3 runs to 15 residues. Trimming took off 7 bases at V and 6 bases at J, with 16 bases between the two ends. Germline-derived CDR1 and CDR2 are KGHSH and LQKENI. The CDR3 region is CASFLHQEGNSPLHF. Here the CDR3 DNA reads TGTGCCAGCTTCCTTCACCAAGAGGGTAATTCACCCCTCCACTTT.

The CDR3 region is CASSLGWGQASSGANVLTF. CDR3 coding DNA: TGTGCCAGCAGTTTAGGCTGGGGACAGGCTTCCTCTGGGGCCAACGTCCTGACTTTC. This rearrangement joins TRBV27 to TRBJ2-6, with 8 bases fitting TRBD1. CDR1 is MNHEY, CDR2 SMNVEV, per germline (reference sequence). The CDR3 totals 19 residues. Trimming cost V 2 bases and J 0 bases; bases outside gene matches: 9.

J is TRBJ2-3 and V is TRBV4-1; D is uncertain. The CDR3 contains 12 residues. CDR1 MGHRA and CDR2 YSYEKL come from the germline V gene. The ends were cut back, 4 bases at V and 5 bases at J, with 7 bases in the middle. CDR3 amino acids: CASSPQLDTQYF. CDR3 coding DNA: TGCGCCAGCAGCCCTCAACTAGATACGCAGTATTTT.

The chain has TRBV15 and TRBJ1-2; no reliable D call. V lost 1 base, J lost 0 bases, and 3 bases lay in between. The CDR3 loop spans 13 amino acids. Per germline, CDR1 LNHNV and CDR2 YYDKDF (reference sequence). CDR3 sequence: CATSRAPNYGYTF. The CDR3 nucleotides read TGTGCCACCAGCAGAGCTCCTAACTATGGCTACACCTTC.